The sequence of this T cell receptor (beta chain) was determined in a study of Ad26.COV2.S vaccination and SARS-CoV-2 variants. As for the study in general: The Ad26.COV2.S arm of the COV1001 trial was where the donor was placed. The authors gave Ad26.COV2.S intramuscularly, either once or twice 56 days apart.

Described treatment: some 20 received Ad26.COV2.S at low or high dose, single or two shots; a few received placebo; per-sample allocation not given. Specimen acquisition occurred on day 63 following the initial vaccine or placebo injection. The data were produced by immunoSEQ multiplex PCR, yet TCRdb's version contains in-frame clones alone and is incomplete. The sample carries about 480,000 clones, approximately 88% recorded once. The CDR3 extends over 16 amino acids. Germline V lookup: CDR1 KGHSY, CDR2 FQNENV. V dropped 4 bases and J dropped 2; count of bases not matched to a gene: 7. The V call is TRBV16, the J call TRBJ2-2; the match to TRBD1 covers 7 bases. This clonotype was sampled from a person between 18 and 65 years old who received the Ad26.COV2.S COVID-19 vaccine or a placebo. The sample here was peripheral blood, taken in a trial of Ad26.COV2.S vaccine versus placebo. Here the CDR3 reads CASSPLGQANTGELFF. The DNA of the CDR3 is TGTGCCAGCAGCCCATTAGGACAGGCCAACACCGGGGAGCTGTTTTTT.